The clone carrying this TCR beta chain showed up many times. Antigen: not known. These data originate in a study of breast tumors, draining lymph nodes, adjacent tissues. Study results and limitations: Data only fit, rather than demonstrated, lymph node origin of most tumor T cells.

One entry per CDR3 protein results from TCRdb running MiXCR on the multiplex PCR reads. The top ten hold over 8% of the sample, which has tens of thousands of distinct CDR3 sequences, about 27% seen once. This CDR3 is 16 amino acids long. The germline gives CDR1 MNHEY, CDR2 SVGEGT. The V end was cut by 8 bases, the J end by 2 bases, with 19 bases between. Axillary draining lymph nodes of breast cancer patients supplied the node samples. J is TRBJ2-1 and V is TRBV6-2 or TRBV6-3, with D possibly matching TRBD2 (5 bases). The sequencing input was axillary lymph node tissue. The sequence derives from a female donor with breast cancer. Some clones in this sample may be carry-over from other donors' samples. For the CDR3, the DNA is TGTGCCAGCTTAGGGCCAGGACTCATCACCTACAATGAGCAGTTCTTC. It is translated as CASLGPGLITYNEQFF.